The TCR beta chain described here comes from a study of cytomegalovirus exposure and HLA in healthy donors. Researchers ran the PCR with 60 Vbeta and 13 Jbeta primers. How the authors handled the data: In a later analysis, the count reached 74 million or so unique TCR beta chains, with roughly 11 million shared. The protocol was immunoSEQ multiplex PCR, while the TCRdb copy is restricted to in-frame clones and leaves out a portion. That table is the source of V, J and clone size, and D and trimming were worked out from the DNA. There are about 120,000 clones in the sample; roughly three quarters occur only once, and roughly 4.3% lies in the top ten. The germline V gene encodes CDR1 SGHRS and CDR2 YFSETQ. V lost 4 bases and J lost 8; bases outside the gene matches: 12. CDR3 length equals 16 residues. This clone has a handful of counts.

This sequence was found in a man in his thirties or forties in good health and CMV-seropositive. The sample taken for sequencing was PBMCs. The V gene is TRBV5-1, the J gene TRBJ1-2; 12 nucleotides agree with TRBD1. This CDR3 reads CASSPRGTGGADGYTF. Written as DNA, the CDR3 is TGCGCCAGCAGCCCTAGGGGGACAGGGGGCGCTGACGGCTACACCTTC.